This TCR beta chain comes out of a study of T cells in women clearing cervical HPV infection. Study summary: Case blood drawn at lesion detection; control blood after infection cleared.

In regard to this clone: Its specificity is not known. The read gets to within 3 residues of the CDR3 end, and the germline J gene fills in the rest.

Average input was around 1,100 ng genomic DNA for immunoSEQ TCR beta CDR3 amplification. Assay: immunoSEQ multiplex PCR; the TCRdb copy retains only in-frame clones and omits some. The specimen's table records tens of thousands of clones. Germline loops: CDR1 DFQATT, CDR2 SNEGSKA (reference sequence). This CDR3 is 14 amino acids long. Study-wide results and limits: Combining TCR richness with V gene abundances gave approximately 0.84 AUC. Unknown T-cell numbers per sample may underlie the richness differences.

This receptor was taken from a woman aged 18 to 75 with a cervical HPV16 infection that either progressed to CIN3+ or cleared (not recorded which). V is TRBV20-1 and J is TRBJ2-2; D is tentatively TRBD1 or TRBD2 (5 bases each). Sequencing input: blood buffy coat. The part of the CDR3 DNA that was read is TGCAGTGCTAGAGGAGGGGCGTATAATTCACCG. Residues: CSARGGAYNSP. The full CDR3 sequence reads CSARGGAYNSPLFF.